These 20 T cell receptor beta chains were sequenced from one sample in a study of blood T cell repertoires in COVID-19 (dated by TCRdb to about 2020). Library construction relied on the immunoSEQ multiplex PCR assay. The immuneACCESS repertoire file appears here via TCRdb, limited to in-frame rearrangements. These files lack a portion of the clones; in checked studies, under half of the deficit traces to unresolved V genes, and the cause of the others is not known. The sample profile shows 74,000 or so clones; 88% of them were found once. Around 2% of the sample is in the top ten clones. The sample taken for sequencing was peripheral blood. These receptor sequences come from a human donor in a cohort sampled during active COVID-19.

This clone was picked up one time. V gene TRBV10-1 combines with J gene TRBJ1-1, with 11 bases that match TRBD1. Trimming cost V 2 bases and J 8 bases; bases outside gene matches: 4. CDR3 length equals 14 residues. Per the germline V gene, CDR1 is WNHNN and CDR2 is SYGVQD (reference sequence). The CDR3 DNA follows: TGCGCCAGCAGTGAGCGGGGGACAGGGGGGGAAGCTTTCTTT. Residues: CASSERGTGGEAFF.

The chain couples TRBV6-5 to TRBJ1-5, with a possible D match to TRBD1 (5 bases). The CDR3 runs to 15 residues. Trimming removed 6 bases at V and 7 bases at J, with 19 bases between. Germline CDR1 MNHEY, CDR2 SVGAGI. The CDR3 region is CASRPTGGLRQPQHF. In nucleotides, the CDR3 is TGTGCCAGCAGACCGACGGGGGGGTTGAGACAGCCCCAGCATTTT.

As concerns this clone: At one of its ends the junction is not consistent with the germline gene, which may arise from a read error. V is TRBV27 and J is TRBJ2-7, with 7 nucleotides matching TRBD2. In germline, CDR1 is MNHEY, CDR2 SMNVEV (reference sequence). The CDR3 is 15 amino acids. The CDR3 region is CAGSFDRLAGGEQYF. In DNA form, the CDR3 reads TGTGCCGGCAGTTTTGACAGACTAGCCGGAGGGGAGCAGTACTTC.

The V call is TRBV5-1, the J call TRBJ1-3; D unresolved. Germline-derived CDR1 and CDR2 are SGHRS and YFSETQ. The CDR3 is 16 residues long. V was trimmed by 8 bases and J by 0 bases, leaving 18 bases between them. The chain's CDR3 is CASRPSGWRSGNTIYF. CDR3 nucleotides: TGCGCCAGTAGGCCCTCGGGATGGCGCTCTGGAAACACCATATATTTT.

V gene TRBV12-5 combines with J gene TRBJ2-7; 9 bases line up with TRBD1. V was pared by 0 bases and J by 4 bases, with 7 bases of the junction left unmatched. The germline V gene has CDR1 LGHNT and CDR2 FRNRAP. This CDR3 comprises 16 residues. The CDR3, as DNA: TGTGCTAGTGGTTTGGTCCCGGGACAGGGTAGGTACGAGCAGTACTTC. It specifies CASGLVPGQGRYEQYF.

V gene TRBV6-2 or TRBV6-3 combines with J gene TRBJ1-5, with 7 positions matching TRBD1. CDR3 length: 15 amino acids. After removal of 6 bases from V and 5 bases from J, the junction contained 10 bases not matched to a gene. Per germline, CDR1 MNHEY and CDR2 SVGEGT. The CDR3 here is CASRYRDRPYQPQHF. The DNA of the CDR3 is TGTGCCAGCAGGTACCGGGACAGACCCTATCAGCCCCAGCATTTT.

This clone has a single count. This chain connects TRBV11-2 to TRBJ1-4, with a weak D call TRBD1 (6 bases). V dropped 5 bases and J dropped 7 bases, with 14 bases sitting between them. This CDR3 spans 14 amino acids. CDR1 SGHAT and CDR2 FQNNGV come from the germline V gene. CDR3 DNA sequence: TGTGCCAGCAGCATCACAGGGTTTGGTGAAAAACTGTTTTTT. Protein product: CASSITGFGEKLFF. Full variable domain (rest looked up from reference TRBV11-2 and TRBJ1-4): EAGVAQSPRYKIIEKRQSVAFWCNPISGHATLYWYQQILGQGPKLLIQFQNNGVVDDSQLPKDRFSAERLKGVDSTLKIQPAKLEDSAVYLCASSITGFGEKLFFGSGTQLSVL.

The chain is built from TRBV3-1 (or the pseudogene TRBV3-2) and TRBJ2-3; 10 nucleotides align to TRBD2. With V trimmed by 3 bases and J by 7 bases, 10 bases remained unmatched. CDR1 and CDR2 from the germline V gene are LGHDT and YNNKEL (reference sequence). The CDR3 has 16 amino acids. The CDR3 DNA follows: TGTGCCAGCAGCCAGCTCATAAGCGGGGGGGCCCATACGCAGTATTTT. Translation: CASSQLISGGAHTQYF.

This clone is a singleton in its sample. This rearrangement joins TRBV7-7 to TRBJ1-1, with TRBD1 as a possible D gene (5 bases). Germline-derived CDR1 and CDR2 are SSHAT and FNYEAQ (reference sequence). The CDR3 loop spans 13 amino acids. The V end lost 3 bases, the J end lost 5 bases, and 10 bases lay between the germline ends. The CDR3 region is CASSFNRFTEAFF. The CDR3 DNA follows: TGTGCCAGCAGCTTTAACAGGTTTACTGAAGCTTTCTTT.

J is TRBJ2-5 and V is TRBV11-2; no clear D. The CDR3 loop spans 12 amino acids. Germline V gene data show CDR1 as SGHAT and CDR2 as FQNNGV. Trimming cost V 4 bases and J 5 bases, with 8 bases left between them. This chain's CDR3 is CASSSFGETQYF. DNA of the CDR3: TGTGCCAGCAGCTCCTTCGGGGAGACCCAGTACTTC.

A remark on this clone: The sample has other DNA sequences that encode this CDR3 too. The chain uses TRBV3-1 (or the pseudogene TRBV3-2) and TRBJ1-2, with unresolved D. Trimming stripped 1 base from V and 8 bases from J, with 8 bases between. Germline V gene sequence: CDR1 LGHDT, CDR2 YNNKEL (reference sequence). The CDR3 has 12 residues. CDR3 nucleotide sequence: TGTGCCAGCAGCCAAGGTTCCCGGGGCTACACCTTC. This encodes CASSQGSRGYTF.

This clone was recorded once. The chain links TRBV2 to TRBJ2-6; D perhaps matches TRBD2 (5 bases). The CDR3 sequence is 16 residues long. CDR1 and CDR2 from the germline V gene are SNHLY and FYNNEI. V lost 5 bases to trimming and J lost 0 bases, with 11 bases between them. CDR3 loop: CASSWTESSGANVLTF. The CDR3, as DNA: TGTGCCAGCAGTTGGACTGAGAGCTCTGGGGCCAACGTCCTGACTTTC.

This clone was counted once. The CDR3 coding sequence is TGTGCCAGCAGTTTACGGTTTAAGGGGGTCGGCAGCGGCTACACCTTC. This encodes CASSLRFKGVGSGYTF. This sequence joins TRBV28 and TRBJ1-2, with D possibly TRBD1 on 6 matching bases. The V end lost 2 bases, the J end lost 8 bases, and 21 bases lay between the germline ends. There are 16 residues in the CDR3. In germline, CDR1 is MDHEN, CDR2 SYDVKM.

The chain employs TRBV5-5 and TRBJ2-3; 7 bases are a match to TRBD1. The CDR3 runs to 14 residues. CDR1 and CDR2 from the germline V gene are SGHKS and YYEKEE (reference sequence). V shed 2 bases, J shed 1 base, and the junction held 1 base outside the gene matches. The CDR3 nucleotides read TGTGCCAGCAGCTTCGGGACAGGCACAGATACGCAGTATTTT. Amino acid sequence: CASSFGTGTDTQYF.

The chain links TRBV19 to TRBJ2-1, with TRBD2 identical over 10 bases. The CDR3 runs 20 residues. Germline CDR1 LNHDA, CDR2 SQIVND (reference sequence). Unmatched junction bases numbered 13, after V lost 2 bases and J lost 0 bases. CDR3 nucleotide sequence: TGTGCCAGTAGTATACGGGGTTCGCTAGCGGGGGTAAGCTCCTACAATGAGCAGTTCTTC. Its protein is CASSIRGSLAGVSSYNEQFF.

This chain uses TRBV7-9 with TRBJ1-3, with no clear D. Trimming took off 1 base at V and 0 bases at J, with 4 bases between the two ends. The CDR3 totals 14 residues. The germline V gene encodes CDR1 SEHNR and CDR2 FQNEAQ (reference sequence). The CDR3 protein is CASSLGVSGNTIYF. The CDR3, as DNA: TGTGCCAGCAGCTTAGGAGTCTCTGGAAACACCATATATTTT.

The rearrangement joins TRBV6-7 to TRBJ1-5; the match to TRBD1 covers 8 bases. TRBV6-7 falls under the ORF class, with uncertain function. The CDR3 sequence is 18 residues long. Trimming took 2 bases from V and 2 from J; bases not matched to a gene: 11. The CDR3 loop reads CASSYTNGQGKGNQPQHF. As DNA, the CDR3 is TGTGCCAGCAGTTACACTAACGGACAGGGCAAGGGCAATCAGCCCCAGCATTTT.

V and J are TRBV6-5 and TRBJ2-1; D remains ambiguous. The CDR3 is 10 residues long. CDR1 MNHEY and CDR2 SVGAGI come from the germline V gene. V was trimmed by 8 bases and J by 9 bases, leaving 8 bases between them. The CDR3 DNA reads as TGTGCCAGCTTCACGGGTGAGCAGTTCTTC. It yields the protein CASFTGEQFF.

This clone showed up just once. The chain carries TRBV28 and TRBJ1-3; maybe TRBD1 (6 bases). This CDR3 is 14 amino acids long. Germline V gene lookup returns CDR1 MDHEN and CDR2 SYDVKM. Trimming left V 10 bases short and J 0 bases short, with 13 bases between. The CDR3 region has the DNA TGTGCCACACGGGACAAGAGCTCTGGAAACACCATATATTTT. Encoded protein: CATRDKSSGNTIYF.

Written as DNA, the CDR3 is TGTGCCAGCAGCTCGACAGCTAACTATGGCTACACCTTC. Residues: CASSSTANYGYTF. The rearrangement joins TRBV6-6 to TRBJ1-2; weak D call: TRBD1 (5 bases). This CDR3 contains 13 residues. Germline values: CDR1 MNHNY, CDR2 SVGAGI (reference sequence). Trimming left V 6 bases short and J 0 bases short, with 8 bases between.